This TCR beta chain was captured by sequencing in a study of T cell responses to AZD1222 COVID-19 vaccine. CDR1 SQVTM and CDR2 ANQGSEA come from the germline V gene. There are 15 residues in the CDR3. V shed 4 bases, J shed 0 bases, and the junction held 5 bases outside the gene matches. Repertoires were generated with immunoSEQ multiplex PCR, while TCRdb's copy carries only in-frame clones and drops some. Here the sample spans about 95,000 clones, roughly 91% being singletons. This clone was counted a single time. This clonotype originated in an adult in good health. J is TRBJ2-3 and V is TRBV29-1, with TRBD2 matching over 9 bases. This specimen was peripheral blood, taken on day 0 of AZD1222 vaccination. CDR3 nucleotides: TGCAGCGTTGCTGGGACTAGCCCGAGCACAGATACGCAGTATTTT. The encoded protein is CSVAGTSPSTDTQYF.